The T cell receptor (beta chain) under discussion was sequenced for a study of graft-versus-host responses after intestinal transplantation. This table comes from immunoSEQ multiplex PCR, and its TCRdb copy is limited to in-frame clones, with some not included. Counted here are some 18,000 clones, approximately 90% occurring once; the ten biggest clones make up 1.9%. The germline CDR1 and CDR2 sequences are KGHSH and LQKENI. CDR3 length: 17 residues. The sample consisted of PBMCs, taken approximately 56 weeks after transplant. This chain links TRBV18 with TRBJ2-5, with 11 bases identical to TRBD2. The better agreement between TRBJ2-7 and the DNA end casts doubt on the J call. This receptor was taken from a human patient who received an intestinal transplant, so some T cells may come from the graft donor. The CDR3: CASSPLPRTSGGYEQYF. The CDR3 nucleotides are TGTGCCAGCTCACCACTTCCGCGAACTAGCGGGGGTTACGAGCAGTACTTC.